This record covers a single TCR beta chain. This sample was included in a study of patients and donors after allogeneic stem cell transplantation. TCRdb fed the RT-PCR reads into MiXCR, producing one record per CDR3 protein. The table has under 200,000 distinct CDR3 sequences, approximately 22% seen once. Trimming removed 3 bases from V and 10 bases from J; junction bases left unmatched: 7. Germline-derived CDR1 and CDR2 are SGHRS and YFSETQ. This CDR3 contains 12 residues. This sequence was found in a human donor who was either an allogeneic HSCT recipient or a stem cell or donor lymphocyte infusion donor (not recorded which). It is not recorded whose cells these are; they may come from a transplant donor. The chain joins TRBV5-1 to TRBJ2-7; TRBD1 matches at 7 bases. The specimen was blood, either unsorted or a sorted T cell fraction (not recorded which). DNA of the CDR3: TGCGCCAGCAGCTACGACAGGGCTGCCCAGTACTTC. As protein: CASSYDRAAQYF.